A selection of T cell receptor beta chains follows, all from one sample in a study of post-analysis software for immune sequencing data. TCRdb fed the PCR reads into MiXCR, producing one record per CDR3 protein. The sample carries 650,000 to 850,000 distinct CDR3 sequences, roughly 50% recorded once. The sequencing input was blood. These receptors were collected from a girl between 10 and 17 years old with multiple sclerosis. Each CDR3 is given with its conserved first and last residue. Each record gives: J gene, V gene, D gene, clone size, CDR3 DNA, CDR3 protein. D genes are given only for firm matches. Clone size, where shown, is once, few, many, or a class for clones that have expanded.

TRBJ2-1 TRBV5-1 TRBD1 - TGCGCCAGCAGCTGGGACAGGGGAGTTGATGAGCAGTTCTTC CASSWDRGVDEQFF
TRBJ2-5 TRBV10-3 TRBD1 few TGTGCCATCAGTGAGTCGGCTCCCCCGGGACAGGCTTCTCAAGAGACCCAGTACTTC CAISESAPPGQASQETQYF
TRBJ2-3 TRBV10-3 - - TGTGCCATCAACTCGGCGGGTTCTCCTAGCACAGATACGCAGTATTTT CAINSAGSPSTDTQYF
TRBJ2-4 TRBV29-1 - few TGCAGCGTTCTGGGTCCGGAAAACATTCAGTACTTC CSVLGPENIQYF
TRBJ2-5 TRBV5-1 - - TGCGCCAGCAGGATGGACGGTTGGTACCAAGAGACCCAGTACTTC CASRMDGWYQETQYF
TRBJ2-1 TRBV7-8 TRBD2 - TGTGCCAGCAGCCCCCGGCCCGGGACTAGCATTAATGAGCAGTTCTTC CASSPRPGTSINEQFF
TRBJ2-5 TRBV5-1 TRBD1 - TGCGCCAGCAGCTTTCGGGACAGTCAACTGGAGACCCAGTACTTC CASSFRDSQLETQYF
TRBJ1-4 TRBV12-3/TRBV12-4 - - TGTGCCAGCAGTTTCGGTGGACTAACGACTAATGAAAAACTGTTTTTT CASSFGGLTTNEKLFF
TRBJ1-2 TRBV7-9 - - TGTGCCAGCAGCCGCGGACCCGGACAGAACTATGGCTACACCTTC CASSRGPGQNYGYTF
TRBJ2-1 TRBV10-3 TRBD2 - TGTGCCATCAGTGAGTCGTGGGGGGGTAGCGGGCGAGACAATGAGCAGTTCTTC CAISESWGGSGRDNEQFF
TRBJ2-7 TRBV10-3 - - TGTGCCATCAGTGATAGCGGTTTTCCGTACGAGCAGTACTTC CAISDSGFPYEQYF
TRBJ2-4 TRBV6-2/TRBV6-3 TRBD1 - TGTGCCAGCAGTAAACCGACAGGGCTAGCCAAAAACATTCAGTACTTC CASSKPTGLAKNIQYF
TRBJ2-6 TRBV5-1 - - TGCGCCACCAGCCGGGACCTGGACGTCCTGACTTTC CATSRDLDVLTF
TRBJ1-2 TRBV5-1 - - TGCGCCAGCAGCTCGGCCGGGGGTCTAATCTATGGCTACACCTTC CASSSAGGLIYGYTF
TRBJ2-5 TRBV20-1 - - TGCAGTGCTAGAGCTTCCGACAGTCAAGAGACCCAGTACTTC CSARASDSQETQYF
TRBJ2-7 TRBV29-1 - - TGCAGCGTTGAAGTAGGGGCCGGGGACGGCTACGAGCAGTACTTC CSVEVGAGDGYEQYF
TRBJ2-7 TRBV27 - - TGTGCCAGCAGTTGGGCGACACTAGGGGAGCAGTACTTC CASSWATLGEQYF
TRBJ1-2 TRBV29-1 - - TGCAGCGTTGAGAGCGAGACTTACTATGGCTACACCTTC CSVESETYYGYTF
TRBJ2-1 TRBV4-1 - - TGCGCCAGCAGCCAAAGGGAGAGCTCCTACAATGAGCAGTTCTTC CASSQRESSYNEQFF
TRBJ1-2 TRBV5-1 TRBD1 once TGCGCCAGCAGCGACTCCGGGACAGGGGGAGGAGGCTACACCTTC CASSDSGTGGGGYTF
TRBJ1-2 TRBV20-1 - - TGCAGTGCCGCGACAGAGTGGGGCTACACCTTC CSAATEWGYTF
TRBJ2-4 TRBV5-4 TRBD1 - TGTGCCAGTATGGGGGACAGTCTAAACATTCAGTACTTC CASMGDSLNIQYF
TRBJ2-3 TRBV7-3 TRBD2 - TGTGCCAGCAGCTTATATAGGACTAGCGGGGGAGAGCCTCCTACGCAGTATTTT CASSLYRTSGGEPPTQYF
TRBJ1-6 TRBV5-1 - - TGCGCCAGCACGACAACAGGGTTTTCACCCCTCCACTTT CASTTTGFSPLHF
TRBJ1-1 TRBV12-3/TRBV12-4 - once TGTGCCAGCAGTTTTAAAAGTGAAGCTTTCTTT CASSFKSEAFF
TRBJ2-4 TRBV4-1 - few TGCGCCAGCAGCCAAGATCAGCGACAGCTATATGGCATTCAGTACTTC CASSQDQRQLYGIQYF
TRBJ2-1 TRBV20-1 TRBD2 - TGCAGTGCTACATCTAGCGGGCAGCAGTTCTTC CSATSSGQQFF
TRBJ1-2 TRBV20-1 - - TGCAGTGCTAACCAACCAGCGCAAACTAACTATGGCTACACCTTC CSANQPAQTNYGYTF
TRBJ2-5 TRBV5-1 TRBD2 - TGCGCCAGCAGCCCAGGACTAGCGGGAGGTGTACAAGAGACCCAGTACTTC CASSPGLAGGVQETQYF
TRBJ2-3 TRBV29-1 TRBD2 - TGCAGCTTCCGAGCGGGGGGCACAGATACGCAGTATTTT CSFRAGGTDTQYF
TRBJ2-5 TRBV12-3/TRBV12-4 - few TGTGCCAGCAGCAAACAACCGGGACTGACTATGGCGGGGACCCAGTACTTC CASSKQPGLTMAGTQYF
TRBJ2-3 TRBV20-1 TRBD2 - TGCAGTGCTCAGCCCCATGCTAGCGGGGATACGCAGTATTTT CSAQPHASGDTQYF
TRBJ2-7 TRBV29-1 - - TGCAGCGTCCGCCGGGTCCTTGACTACGAGCAGTACTTC CSVRRVLDYEQYF
TRBJ2-1 TRBV7-6 TRBD1 - TGTGCCAGCAGCATAGAAGGGACAGGTTACAATGAGCAGTTCTTC CASSIEGTGYNEQFF
TRBJ1-2 TRBV7-2 - - TGTGCCAGCAGCCGGGACTTTAACTATGGCTACACCTTC CASSRDFNYGYTF
TRBJ2-3 TRBV7-2 TRBD2 - TGTGCCAGCAGCTTAGGACTAGCGGGAGGAGGGACAGATACGCAGTATTTT CASSLGLAGGGTDTQYF
TRBJ1-2 TRBV7-2 TRBD1 - TGTGCCAGCAGCTTAAATTGGGGACAGGCCTATGGCTACACCTTC CASSLNWGQAYGYTF
TRBJ2-6 TRBV7-3 TRBD1 few TGTGCCAGCAAGGGGACAGGCGGCTCTGGGGCCAACGTCCTGACTTTC CASKGTGGSGANVLTF
TRBJ2-3 TRBV6-1 - - TGTGCCAGCAGTCCCAGGGGCGTGGACACAGATACGCAGTATTTT CASSPRGVDTDTQYF
TRBJ1-6 TRBV28 TRBD1 once TGTGCCAGCAGTTTATTTCAGGGGGCGAATTCACCCCTCCACTTT CASSLFQGANSPLHF
TRBJ2-7 TRBV10-3 TRBD2 - TGTGCCATCAGTGAGTCTGCTAAGCGGGGGCTGGACGAGCAGTACTTC CAISESAKRGLDEQYF
TRBJ2-7 TRBV5-5 TRBD2 once TGTGCCAGCAGCTTCGGCGGGAGTATCATTTACGAGCAGTACTTC CASSFGGSIIYEQYF
TRBJ2-3 TRBV24-1 - - TGTGCCACCAGTGAACCTCCCACAGATACGCAGTATTTT CATSEPPTDTQYF
TRBJ2-7 TRBV4-1 - - TGCGCCAGCAGCCCACGGGGAGTCACGCGCTACGAGCAGTACTTC CASSPRGVTRYEQYF
TRBJ2-7 TRBV3-1 TRBD2 - TGTGCCAGCAGCCAAGGGGCGGGGGGCTACGAGCAGTACTTC CASSQGAGGYEQYF
TRBJ2-7 TRBV14 TRBD2 - TGTGCCAGCAGCCAGGCCAGCTTCACTAGCGGCTATACCTACGAGCAGTACTTC CASSQASFTSGYTYEQYF
TRBJ1-2 TRBV3-1 - - TGTGCCAGCAGGGCGGAGACGGGATCCTATGGCTACACCTTC CASRAETGSYGYTF
TRBJ2-1 TRBV7-6 TRBD2 once TGTGCCAGCAGCTTAGCGATAAACGGGGGGAATTACAATGAGCAGTTCTTC CASSLAINGGNYNEQFF